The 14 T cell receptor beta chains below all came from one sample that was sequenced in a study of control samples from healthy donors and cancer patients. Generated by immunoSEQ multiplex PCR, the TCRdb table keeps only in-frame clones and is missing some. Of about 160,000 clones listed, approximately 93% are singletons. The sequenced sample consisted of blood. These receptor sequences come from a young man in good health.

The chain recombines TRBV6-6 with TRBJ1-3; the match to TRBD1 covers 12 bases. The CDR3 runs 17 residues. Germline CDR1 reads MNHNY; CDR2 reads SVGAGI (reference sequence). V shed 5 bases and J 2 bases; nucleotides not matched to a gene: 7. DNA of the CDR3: TGTGCCAGCAGTCCTCTATGGGACAGGGGGCCTGGAAACACCATATATTTT. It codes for CASSPLWDRGPGNTIYF.

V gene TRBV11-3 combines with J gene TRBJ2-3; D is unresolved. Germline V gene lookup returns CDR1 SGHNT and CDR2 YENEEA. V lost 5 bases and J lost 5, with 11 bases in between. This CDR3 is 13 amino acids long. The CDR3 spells CASSPRFRDTQYF. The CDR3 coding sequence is TGTGCCAGCAGCCCAAGGTTCCGAGATACGCAGTATTTT.

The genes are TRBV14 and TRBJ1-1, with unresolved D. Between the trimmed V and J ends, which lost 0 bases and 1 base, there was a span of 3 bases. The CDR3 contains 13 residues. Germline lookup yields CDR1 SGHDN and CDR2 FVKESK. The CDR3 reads CASSQDPNTEAFF. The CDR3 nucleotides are TGTGCCAGCAGCCAAGACCCGAACACTGAAGCTTTCTTT.

DNA of the CDR3: TGTGCCAGCAGTGAAGCTCCTCGGCTACTGGGGGAGCAGTACTTC. This codes for CASSEAPRLLGEQYF. The chain is built from TRBV6-1 and TRBJ2-7; D is unclear. Trimming cost V 0 bases and J 7 bases, with 16 bases left between them. This CDR3 spans 15 amino acids. Per germline, CDR1 MNHNS and CDR2 SASEGT.

CDR3 bases: TGTGCCAGCAGAAAGAGGGGAGGGGTCCCAAACTATGGCTACACCTTC. Amino acids: CASRKRGGVPNYGYTF. J is TRBJ1-2 and V is TRBV27, with D possibly matching TRBD1 (5 bases). Germline V gives CDR1 MNHEY, CDR2 SMNVEV (reference sequence). CDR3 length: 16 residues. V was shortened by 6 bases and J by 2 bases, with 19 bases between the two germline ends.

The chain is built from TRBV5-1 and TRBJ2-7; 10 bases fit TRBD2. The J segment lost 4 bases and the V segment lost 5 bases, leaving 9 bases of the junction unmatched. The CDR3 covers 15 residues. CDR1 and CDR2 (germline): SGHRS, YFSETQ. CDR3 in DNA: TGCGCCAGCAGGCCAACTAGCGGGGATCTTTACGAGCAGTACTTC. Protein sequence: CASRPTSGDLYEQYF.

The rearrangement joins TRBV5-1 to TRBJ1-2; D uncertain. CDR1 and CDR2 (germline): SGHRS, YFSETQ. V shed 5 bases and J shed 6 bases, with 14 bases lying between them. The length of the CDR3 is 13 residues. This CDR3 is CASRPGSSNGYTF. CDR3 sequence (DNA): TGCGCCAGCAGACCCGGGTCTAGCAATGGCTACACCTTC.

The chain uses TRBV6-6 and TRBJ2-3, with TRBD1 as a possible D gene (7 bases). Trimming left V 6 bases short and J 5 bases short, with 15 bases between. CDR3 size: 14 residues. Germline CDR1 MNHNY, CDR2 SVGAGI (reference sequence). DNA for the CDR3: TGTGCCAGCAGCAACCGGCAGGGGGGAGATACGCAGTATTTT. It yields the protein CASSNRQGGDTQYF.

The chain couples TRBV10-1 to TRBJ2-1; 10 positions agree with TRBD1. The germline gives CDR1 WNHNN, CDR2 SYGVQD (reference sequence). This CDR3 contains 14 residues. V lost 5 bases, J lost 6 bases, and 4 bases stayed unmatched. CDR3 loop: CASSTTGGSNEQFF. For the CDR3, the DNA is TGCGCCAGCAGTACGACAGGGGGCTCCAATGAGCAGTTCTTC.

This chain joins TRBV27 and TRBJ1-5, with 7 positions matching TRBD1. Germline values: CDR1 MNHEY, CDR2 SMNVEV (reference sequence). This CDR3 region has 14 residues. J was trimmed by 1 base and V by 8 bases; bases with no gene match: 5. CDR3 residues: CASGIRGSNQPQHF. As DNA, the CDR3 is TGTGCCAGCGGAATCAGGGGGAGCAATCAGCCCCAGCATTTT.

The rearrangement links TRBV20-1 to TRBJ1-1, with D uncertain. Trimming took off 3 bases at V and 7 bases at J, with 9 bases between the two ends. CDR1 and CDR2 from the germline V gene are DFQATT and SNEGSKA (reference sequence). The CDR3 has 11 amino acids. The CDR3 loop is CSASDWVEAFF. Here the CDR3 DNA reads TGCAGTGCTAGCGACTGGGTTGAAGCTTTCTTT.

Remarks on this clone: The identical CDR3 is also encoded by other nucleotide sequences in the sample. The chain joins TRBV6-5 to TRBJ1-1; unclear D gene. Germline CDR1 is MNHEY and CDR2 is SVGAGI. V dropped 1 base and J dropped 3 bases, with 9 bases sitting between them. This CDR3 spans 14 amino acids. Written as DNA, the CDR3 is TGTGCCAGCAGTTACTGGGATACGCACACTGAAGCTTTCTTT. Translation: CASSYWDTHTEAFF.

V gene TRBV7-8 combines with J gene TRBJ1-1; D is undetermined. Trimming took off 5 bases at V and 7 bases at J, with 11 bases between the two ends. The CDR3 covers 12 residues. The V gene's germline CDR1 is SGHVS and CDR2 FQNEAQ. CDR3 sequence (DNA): TGTGCCAGCAGCCCCCCGTCAGATGAAGCTTTCTTT. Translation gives CASSPPSDEAFF.

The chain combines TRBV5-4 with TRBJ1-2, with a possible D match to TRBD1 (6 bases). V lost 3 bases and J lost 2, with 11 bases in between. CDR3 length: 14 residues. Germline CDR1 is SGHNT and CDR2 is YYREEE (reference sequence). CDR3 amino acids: CASSSRGRNYGYTF. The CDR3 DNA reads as TGTGCCAGCAGCTCCCGGGGGCGGAACTATGGCTACACCTTC.